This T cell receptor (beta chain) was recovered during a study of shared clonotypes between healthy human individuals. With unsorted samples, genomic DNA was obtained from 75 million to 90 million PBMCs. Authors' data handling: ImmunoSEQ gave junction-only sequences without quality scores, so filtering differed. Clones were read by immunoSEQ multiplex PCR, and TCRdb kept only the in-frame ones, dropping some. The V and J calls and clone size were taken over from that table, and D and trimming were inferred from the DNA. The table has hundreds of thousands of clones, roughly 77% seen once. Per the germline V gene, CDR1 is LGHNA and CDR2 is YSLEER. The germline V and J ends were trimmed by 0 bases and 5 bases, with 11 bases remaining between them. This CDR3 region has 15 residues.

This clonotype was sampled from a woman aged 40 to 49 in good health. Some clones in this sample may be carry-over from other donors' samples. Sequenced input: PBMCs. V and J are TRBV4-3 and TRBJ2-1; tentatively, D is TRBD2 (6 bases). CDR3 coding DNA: TGCGCCAGCAGCCAAGAATTAGCGGCCAACAATGAGCAGTTCTTC. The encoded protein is CASSQELAANNEQFF.